The 19 T cell receptor beta chains given below trace back to one sample, sequenced in a study of cytomegalovirus exposure and HLA in healthy donors. This table comes from immunoSEQ multiplex PCR, and its TCRdb copy is limited to in-frame clones, with some not included. The sample holds some 250,000 clones, 90% seen once. The material sequenced was PBMCs. The receptor set was obtained from a woman between 18 and 29 years old in good health and CMV-seronegative.

The chain has TRBV19 and TRBJ2-7, with a possible D match to TRBD1 (6 bases). The CDR3 is made up of 15 amino acids. The V end lost 1 base, the J end lost 3 bases, and 13 bases lay between the germline ends. Germline lookup yields CDR1 LNHDA and CDR2 SQIVND (reference sequence). The CDR3 nucleotides are TGTGCCAGTAGTATAGGACAGGTTTCCTTCTACGAGCAGTACTTC. This encodes CASSIGQVSFYEQYF. The full variable domain, in which reference TRBV19 and TRBJ2-7 provide the parts outside the CDR3, is DGGITQSPKYLFRKEGQNVTLSCEQNLNHDAMYWYRQDPGQGLRLIYYSQIVNDFQKGDIAEGYSVSREKKESFPLTVTSAQKNPTAFYLCASSIGQVSFYEQYFGPGTRLTVT.

The chain recombines TRBV10-3 with TRBJ1-2, with a weak D call TRBD1 (6 bases). Germline CDR1 ENHRY, CDR2 SYGVKD. CDR3 length: 15 amino acids. V was clipped by 2 bases and J by 4 bases, with 14 bases between them. CDR3 sequence reads: CAISESGQLFYGYTF. The CDR3 bases are TGTGCCATCAGTGAGAGTGGACAGCTTTTCTATGGCTACACCTTC.

The CDR3: CASRPESSYNSPLHF. The CDR3 coding sequence is TGTGCCAGCAGGCCGGAGTCGTCCTATAATTCACCCCTCCACTTT. The rearrangement links TRBV28 to TRBJ1-6; the D is unclear. Germline V gene lookup returns CDR1 MDHEN and CDR2 SYDVKM. V was trimmed by 6 bases and J by 1 base, leaving 10 bases between them. There are 15 residues in the CDR3.

The V and J genes are TRBV19 and TRBJ1-2; 7 bases are a match to TRBD1. Germline CDR1 LNHDA, CDR2 SQIVND (reference sequence). This CDR3 has 15 amino acids. Trimming at V came to 4 bases and at J to 4 bases, leaving 9 bases not matched to a gene. This CDR3 is CASSTHEGQTYGYTF. The CDR3 coding sequence is TGTGCCAGTAGTACCCATGAGGGACAGACCTATGGCTACACCTTC. Supplemented by reference TRBV19 and TRBJ1-2, the full variable domain reads DGGITQSPKYLFRKEGQNVTLSCEQNLNHDAMYWYRQDPGQGLRLIYYSQIVNDFQKGDIAEGYSVSREKKESFPLTVTSAQKNPTAFYLCASSTHEGQTYGYTFGSGTRLTVV.

The chain joins TRBV7-8 to TRBJ2-1; 10 bases align to TRBD2. The ends lost 6 bases at V and 3 bases at J; junction bases unmatched: 8. The CDR3 extends over 16 amino acids. CDR1 is SGHVS, CDR2 FQNEAQ, per germline. The DNA of the CDR3 is TGTGCCAGCAGAACAAGCGGGGGGGCATTCTACAATGAGCAGTTCTTC. Translated, it gives CASRTSGGAFYNEQFF.

V is TRBV14 and J is TRBJ1-4, with 9 bases matching TRBD1. V trimming: 0 bases; J trimming: 7 bases; junction bases outside the gene matches: 6. Germline CDR1 reads SGHDN; CDR2 reads FVKESK. This CDR3 contains 16 residues. This CDR3 is CASSQDRGTGREKLFF. CDR3 DNA sequence: TGTGCCAGCAGCCAAGATCGAGGGACAGGGCGTGAAAAACTGTTTTTT. Looking up the rest from reference TRBV14 and TRBJ1-4 gives the full variable domain: EAGVTQFPSHSVIEKGQTVTLRCDPISGHDNLYWYRRVMGKEIKFLLHFVKESKQDESGMPNNRFLAERTGGTYSTLKVQPAELEDSGVYFCASSQDRGTGREKLFFGSGTQLSVL.

The gene calls are TRBV7-8 and TRBJ1-1, with D possibly TRBD1 on 6 matching bases. This CDR3 is 15 amino acids long. Trimming removed 4 bases from V and 0 bases from J, with 12 bases in between. Per germline, CDR1 SGHVS and CDR2 FQNEAQ. The CDR3, as DNA: TGTGCCAGCAGCTCCCGAACAGGGTTGAACACTGAAGCTTTCTTT. It codes for CASSSRTGLNTEAFF.

The chain is built from TRBV10-1 and TRBJ1-4; tentatively, D is TRBD1 (5 bases). Deletions cut 3 bases from V and 5 bases from J, with 13 bases between. CDR1 is WNHNN and CDR2 is SYGVQD in the germline V gene (reference sequence). The CDR3 runs 15 residues. The DNA for the CDR3 is TGCGCCAGCAGTGATCGCGGACACATGAATGAAAAACTGTTTTTT. It codes for CASSDRGHMNEKLFF.

The gene calls are TRBV7-2 and TRBJ2-7; possibly TRBD1 for D (5 bases). This CDR3 is 14 amino acids long. The V end was cut by 1 base, the J end by 1 base, with 8 bases between. The germline V gene encodes CDR1 SGHTA and CDR2 FQGNSA. CDR3 nucleotides: TGTGCCAGCAGCTTAGGCAGGGAATCCTACGAGCAGTACTTC. Translated, it gives CASSLGRESYEQYF.

The sample holds one count of this clone. The V and J genes are TRBV28 and TRBJ2-7; the D gene is possibly TRBD2 (6 bases). The germline V gene has CDR1 MDHEN and CDR2 SYDVKM. The CDR3 has 13 amino acids. V was cut by 6 bases and J by 4 bases, with 13 bases left in between. This CDR3 reads CASRAGRRYEQYV. The CDR3 coding sequence is TGTGCCAGCAGGGCGGGACGGAGATACGAGCAGTACGTC.

The chain joins TRBV9 to TRBJ2-3, with TRBD2 matching over 11 bases. CDR3 length: 20 amino acids. CDR1 SGDLS and CDR2 YYNGEE come from the germline V gene. V gave up 3 bases and J gave up 1 base; unmatched junction bases: 16. The CDR3, as DNA: TGTGCCAGCAGCGGAAAAACCGGGACTAGCGGTCCCATGCGCACAGATACGCAGTATTTT. Encoded protein: CASSGKTGTSGPMRTDTQYF.

The rearrangement links TRBV5-1 to TRBJ2-1, with a tentative D call TRBD2 (5 bases). V dropped 3 bases and J dropped 3 bases, with 7 bases sitting between them. The V gene's germline CDR1 is SGHRS and CDR2 YFSETQ. This CDR3 has 13 amino acids. The chain's CDR3 is CASSYGNYNEQFF. CDR3 nucleotide sequence: TGCGCCAGCAGCTACGGGAACTACAATGAGCAGTTCTTC.

This clone was seen once. The rearrangement links TRBV7-6 to TRBJ2-7; maybe TRBD2 (5 bases). The germline V gene encodes CDR1 SGHVS and CDR2 FNYEAQ. CDR3 length: 15 residues. Trimming took 0 bases from V and 0 from J, leaving 9 bases between them. CDR3 DNA sequence: TGTGCCAGCAGCTTAGCGCTCGGAGGCTCCTACGAGCAGTACTTC. It translates to CASSLALGGSYEQYF.

V usage is TRBV5-1 and J usage is TRBJ2-3, with D perhaps matching TRBD2 (5 bases). From germline, CDR1 is SGHRS and CDR2 YFSETQ. Trimming stripped 9 bases from V and 5 bases from J, with 13 bases between. The CDR3 extends over 12 amino acids. CDR3 bases: TGCGCCACTTCGGAGGATGAAGATACGCAGTATTTT. It yields the protein CATSEDEDTQYF.

This rearrangement joins TRBV30 to TRBJ2-1; no clear D. The CDR3 spans 16 residues. Trimming stripped 5 bases from V and 0 bases from J, with 17 bases between. Germline CDR1 and CDR2: GTSNPN and SVGIG (reference sequence). The CDR3 reads CAWSPARKSSYNEQFF. DNA of the CDR3: TGTGCCTGGTCTCCAGCGAGGAAGAGCTCCTACAATGAGCAGTTCTTC. Together with reference TRBV30 and TRBJ2-1, the CDR3 gives the full variable domain: SQTIHQWPATLVQPVGSPLSLECTVEGTSNPNLYWYRQAAGRGLQLLFYSVGIGQISSEVPQNLSASRPQDRQFILSSKKLLLSDSGFYLCAWSPARKSSYNEQFFGPGTRLTVL.

This clone showed up just once. The rearrangement uses TRBV4-2 and TRBJ1-2, with TRBD1 identical over 7 bases. Germline V CDR1 and CDR2: LGHNA, YNFKEQ. CDR3 length: 15 residues. V trimming: 5 bases; J trimming: 6 bases; junction bases outside the gene matches: 12. DNA for the CDR3: TGTGCCAGCAGCACACGACAGGGAGGCGTGGATGGCTACACCTTC. This encodes CASSTRQGGVDGYTF.

The chain couples TRBV7-8 to TRBJ1-4; 8 bases match TRBD1. The CDR3 extends over 14 amino acids. V was clipped by 4 bases and J by 6 bases; unmatched bases: 4. Germline CDR1 is SGHVS and CDR2 is FQNEAQ. The CDR3 sequence is CASSSDRADEKLFF. The CDR3 DNA follows: TGTGCCAGCAGCTCGGACAGGGCGGATGAAAAACTGTTTTTT. Full variable domain (remainder filled in from reference TRBV7-8 and TRBJ1-4): GAGVSQSPRYKVAKRGQDVALRCDPISGHVSLFWYQQALGQGPEFLTYFQNEAQLDKSGLPSDRFFAERPEGSVSTLKIQRTQQEDSAVYLCASSSDRADEKLFFGSGTQLSVL.

The chain recombines TRBV27 with TRBJ1-2; 7 bases are shared with TRBD1. Germline CDR1 reads MNHEY; CDR2 reads SMNVEV (reference sequence). V shed 2 bases, J shed 4 bases, and the junction held 7 bases outside the gene matches. The CDR3 loop spans 15 amino acids. For the CDR3, the DNA is TGTGCCAGCAGTTTAAGGGGCCCAGGGGGCTATGGCTACACCTTC. It specifies CASSLRGPGGYGYTF.

This clone was observed once. The V call is TRBV29-1, the J call TRBJ1-2, with D possibly TRBD1 on 5 matching bases. The CDR3 is made up of 13 amino acids. Per the germline V gene, CDR1 is SQVTM and CDR2 is ANQGSEA. Trimming stripped 5 bases from V and 8 bases from J, with 18 bases between. The CDR3 region has the DNA TGCAGCGTTCTGACTACGGGGGTTGGAGGCTACACCTTC. Amino acid sequence: CSVLTTGVGGYTF.